Listed below are T cell receptor beta chains from one sample, sequenced in a study of beta chain features in type 1 diabetes. The protocol was immunoSEQ multiplex PCR, while the TCRdb copy is restricted to in-frame clones and leaves out a portion. Of around 710,000 clones in the sample, about an eighth were seen once. Sequenced material: naive CD4+ T cells from blood. Receptors were obtained from a man aged 25-45 years with type 1 diabetes. The CDR3 runs from the conserved cysteine through the conserved F or W. D genes are given only for firm matches. Size values are once, few and many counts, or a class for expanded clones, and some rows have none.

>TRBJ1-4|TRBD1|-|TRBV28
CASSLPRDSNEKLFF
TGTGCCAGCAGTTTGCCACGGGACAGTAATGAAAAACTGTTTTTT
>TRBJ2-1|-|few|TRBV7-6
CASSSDRYNEQFF
TGTGCCAGCAGCTCAGACAGGTACAATGAGCAGTTCTTC
>TRBJ1-2|-|-|TRBV18
CASSFGGQDYGYTF
TGTGCCAGCTCATTTGGGGGACAAGACTATGGCTACACCTTC
>TRBJ2-5|TRBD1|few|TRBV29-1
CSGSGGAETQYF
TGCAGCGGCTCAGGGGGTGCAGAGACCCAGTACTTC
>TRBJ1-1|TRBD1|few|TRBV29-1
CSAGRDSKFPEAFF
TGCAGCGCGGGCCGGGACAGTAAGTTTCCTGAAGCTTTCTTT
>TRBJ1-4|-|few|TRBV2
CASSPGTQKLFF
TGTGCCAGCAGTCCCGGGACCCAAAAACTGTTTTTT
>TRBJ1-1|-|few|TRBV6-5
CASKPAGIMNTEAFF
TGTGCCAGCAAACCGGCTGGGATCATGAACACTGAAGCTTTCTTT
>TRBJ1-5|-|-|TRBV30
CAWSVQGVQPQHF
TGTGCCTGGAGTGTACAAGGTGTTCAGCCCCAGCATTTT
>TRBJ1-6|TRBD1|few|TRBV7-9
CASSLEGAYSPLHF
TGTGCCAGCAGCTTAGAGGGGGCGTATTCACCCCTCCACTTT
>TRBJ2-1|-|few|TRBV2
CASSERPQGTGSYNEQFF
TGTGCCAGCAGTGAACGGCCACAGGGAACTGGCTCCTACAATGAGCAGTTCTTC
>TRBJ2-7|TRBD2|few|TRBV7-2
CASSSRLAGSYEQYF
TGTGCCAGCAGCTCAAGACTAGCGGGGAGTTACGAGCAGTACTTC
>TRBJ1-6|-|few|TRBV7-9
CAITPDSQYNSPLHF
TGTGCCATTACTCCCGACAGCCAATATAATTCACCCCTCCACTTT
>TRBJ2-7|-|-|TRBV6-5
CASVRTAAYEQYF
TGTGCCAGCGTACGGACCGCCGCCTACGAGCAGTACTTC
>TRBJ1-4|-|-|TRBV5-4
CASSLLTGTGNEKLFF
TGTGCCAGCAGCCTCCTTACCGGGACCGGGAATGAAAAACTGTTTTTT
>TRBJ1-6|-|-|TRBV7-9
CASSFSGDGSPLHF
TGTGCCAGCAGCTTTTCAGGGGACGGTTCACCCCTCCACTTT
>TRBJ2-1|-|-|TRBV9
CASGGLGDEQFF
TGTGCCAGCGGAGGTTTAGGGGACGAGCAGTTCTTC
>TRBJ2-1|-|few|TRBV18
CASSPQGTNEQFF
TGTGCCAGCTCACCACAGGGAACGAATGAGCAGTTCTTC
>TRBJ2-2|-|few|TRBV19
CASSLPVGELFF
TGTGCCAGTAGTCTGCCAGTCGGGGAGCTGTTTTTT
>TRBJ2-1|-|few|TRBV6-5
CASKGYNEQFF
TGTGCCAGCAAGGGTTACAATGAGCAGTTCTTC
>TRBJ1-4|-|few|TRBV7-3
CASSPGVNEKLFF
TGTGCCAGCAGCCCCGGGGTGAATGAAAAACTGTTTTTT
>TRBJ2-1|-|-|TRBV7-2
CASSPGRDVLQFF
TGTGCCAGCAGCCCTGGCAGGGACGTTCTACAGTTCTTC
>TRBJ2-3|-|once|TRBV2
CASSREGARTDTQYF
TGTGCCAGCAGTCGGGAGGGGGCCCGCACAGATACGCAGTATTTT
>TRBJ2-5|-|many|TRBV19
CASSQQGGKTQYF
TGTGCCAGTAGTCAACAGGGTGGGAAGACCCAGTACTTC
>TRBJ1-4|-|-|TRBV6-6
CASSYSDSTNEKLFF
TGTGCCAGCAGTTACTCCGATTCAACTAATGAAAAACTGTTTTTT
>TRBJ1-1|TRBD1|-|TRBV4-2
CASSQGQVDQGETFF
TGTGCCAGCAGCCAAGGACAGGTGGACCAGGGGGAAACTTTCTTT
>TRBJ1-3|-|few|TRBV15
CATSRDGWGITGNTIYF
TGTGCCACCAGCAGAGATGGGTGGGGGATAACTGGAAACACCATATATTTT
>TRBJ1-1|-|few|TRBV9
CASSVGTAVANTEAFF
TGTGCCAGCAGCGTAGGTACAGCGGTGGCGAACACTGAAGCTTTCTTT
>TRBJ1-2|-|few|TRBV7-2
CASSLGTDPWDGYTF
TGTGCCAGCAGCCTCGGGACCGACCCTTGGGATGGCTACACCTTC
>TRBJ2-5|-|-|TRBV6-1
CASTGFSPAQYF
TGTGCCAGCACAGGTTTTTCCCCGGCCCAGTACTTC
>TRBJ2-1|TRBD2|few|TRBV19
CASRALPSGELRNEQFF
TGTGCCAGTAGAGCCCTTCCAAGCGGGGAACTAAGGAATGAGCAGTTCTTC
>TRBJ2-2|-|few|TRBV18
CASSLVQAINTGELFF
TGTGCCAGCTCACTAGTACAGGCGATAAACACCGGGGAGCTGTTTTTT
>TRBJ1-6|TRBD1|few|TRBV12-5
CASAPGGGDNSPLHF
TGTGCTAGTGCCCCAGGGGGAGGGGATAATTCACCCCTCCACTTT
>TRBJ2-5|-|-|TRBV6-1
CASRAGAWETQYF
TGTGCCAGCAGGGCCGGAGCTTGGGAGACCCAGTACTTC
>TRBJ1-5|-|-|TRBV23-1
CASSQSCPPQGSSNQPQHF
TGCGCCAGCAGTCAATCGTGCCCCCCCCAGGGGTCTAGCAATCAGCCCCAGCATTTT
>TRBJ2-1|TRBD1|few|TRBV5-1
CASSLGGQDYNEQFF
TGCGCCAGCAGCTTGGGTGGACAGGACTACAATGAGCAGTTCTTC
>TRBJ2-2|-|few|TRBV30
CAWTPDSPPNTGELFF
TGTGCCTGGACCCCGGACAGTCCCCCGAACACCGGGGAGCTGTTTTTT
>TRBJ2-7|TRBD1|-|TRBV29-1
CSVNTRTGGYYEQYF
TGCAGCGTAAACACCAGGACAGGGGGTTACTACGAGCAGTACTTC
>TRBJ1-5|-|few|TRBV19
CASTRYGPDQPQHF
TGTGCCAGTACCAGATACGGGCCGGATCAGCCCCAGCATTTT
>TRBJ2-1|TRBD2|-|TRBV5-4
CASSSGPGGYNEQFF
TGTGCCAGCAGCTCGGGCCCGGGGGGTTACAATGAGCAGTTCTTC
>TRBJ2-7|TRBD1|few|TRBV7-2
CASSPRTGSYEQYF
TGTGCCAGCAGCCCTCGGACAGGCTCCTACGAGCAGTACTTC
>TRBJ2-6|-|-|TRBV4-2
CASSQRGPQVAGANVLTF
TGTGCCAGCAGCCAACGGGGGCCCCAGGTAGCTGGGGCCAACGTCCTGACTTTC
>TRBJ2-1|-|-|TRBV11-2
CASSSLYDGTYNEQFF
TGTGCCAGCAGCTCCCTTTACGACGGTACCTACAATGAGCAGTTCTTC
>TRBJ1-4|-|few|TRBV29-1
CSVEDSANEKLFF
TGCAGCGTTGAGGATAGCGCGAATGAAAAACTGTTTTTT
>TRBJ2-3|-|-|TRBV10-3
CAITPGGTDTQYF
TGTGCCATCACCCCCGGAGGTACCGATACGCAGTATTTT
>TRBJ1-6|TRBD1|-|TRBV4-1
CASSRTPGRTGDNSPLHF
TGCGCCAGCAGCCGAACCCCGGGTAGGACAGGGGATAATTCACCCCTCCACTTT
>TRBJ2-7|-|-|TRBV19
CASRTQVGPYEQYF
TGTGCCAGTAGGACCCAGGTCGGGCCCTACGAGCAGTACTTC
>TRBJ2-3|TRBD1|few|TRBV9
CASSAYRGATDTQYF
TGTGCCAGCAGCGCCTACAGGGGGGCGACAGATACGCAGTATTTT
>TRBJ1-2|-|few|TRBV7-2
CASSLERTAHYGYTF
TGTGCCAGCAGCTTAGAAAGGACAGCTCACTATGGCTACACCTTC
>TRBJ2-1|-|many|TRBV14
CASSLIRLGNEQFF
TGTGCCAGCAGCCTCATCCGGCTGGGAAATGAGCAGTTCTTC
>TRBJ1-4|-|few|TRBV4-3
CASSQDAGRGDEKLFF
TGCGCCAGCAGCCAAGATGCGGGAAGGGGTGATGAAAAACTGTTTTTT
>TRBJ2-1|-|-|TRBV9
CASSNSGSSYNEQFF
TGTGCCAGCAGCAACAGCGGAAGTTCCTACAATGAGCAGTTCTTC
>TRBJ1-1|-|few|TRBV11-1
CASSLAGRSTEAFF
TGTGCCAGCAGCTTAGCGGGGCGGAGCACTGAAGCTTTCTTT
>TRBJ2-7|-|few|TRBV7-9
CASSPRTGTQYF
TGTGCCAGCAGCCCGCGGACGGGTACGCAGTACTTC
>TRBJ2-5|-|-|TRBV7-4
CASSLVGGHFQETQYF
TGTGCCAGCAGCTTAGTCGGGGGACACTTCCAAGAGACCCAGTACTTC
>TRBJ2-2|TRBD1|few|TRBV29-1
CSVGTGNTGELFF
TGCAGCGTTGGGACAGGAAACACCGGGGAGCTGTTTTTT
>TRBJ2-3|TRBD2|-|TRBV7-2
CASTLTSGGTDTQYF
TGTGCCAGCACTTTGACTAGCGGGGGAACAGATACGCAGTATTTT
>TRBJ1-6|-|-|TRBV21-1
CASIPGWALGSPLHF
-
>TRBJ2-6|-|few|TRBV12-5
CASGGTGANVLTF
TGTGCTAGTGGAGGGACTGGGGCCAACGTCCTGACTTTC
>TRBJ2-7|-|few|TRBV27
CASSSPSGTISYEQYF
TGTGCCAGCAGTTCCCCAAGCGGGACAATATCCTACGAGCAGTACTTC
>TRBJ1-2|TRBD1|few|TRBV27
CASSFRGLGYTF
TGTGCCAGCAGTTTCAGGGGGCTTGGCTACACCTTC